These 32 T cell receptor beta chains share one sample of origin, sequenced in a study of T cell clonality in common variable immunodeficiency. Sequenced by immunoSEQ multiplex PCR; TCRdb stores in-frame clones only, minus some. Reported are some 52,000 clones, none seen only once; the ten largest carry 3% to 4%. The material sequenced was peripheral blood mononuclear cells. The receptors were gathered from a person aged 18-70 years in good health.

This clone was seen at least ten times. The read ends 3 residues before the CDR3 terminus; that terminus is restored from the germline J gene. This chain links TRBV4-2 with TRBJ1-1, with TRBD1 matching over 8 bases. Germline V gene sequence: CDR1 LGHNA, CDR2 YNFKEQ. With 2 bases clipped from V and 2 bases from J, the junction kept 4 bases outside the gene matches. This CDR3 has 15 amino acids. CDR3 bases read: TGTGCCAGCAGCCAAACCGGGACAGGTAACACTGAA. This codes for CASSQTGTGNTE. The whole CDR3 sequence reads CASSQTGTGNTEAFF.

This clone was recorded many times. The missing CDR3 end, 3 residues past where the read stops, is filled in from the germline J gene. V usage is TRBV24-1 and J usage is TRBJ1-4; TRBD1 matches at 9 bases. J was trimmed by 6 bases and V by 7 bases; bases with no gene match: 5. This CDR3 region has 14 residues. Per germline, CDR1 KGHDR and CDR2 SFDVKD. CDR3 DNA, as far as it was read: TGTGCCACCAGGAGACAGGGGGGGGATGAAAAA. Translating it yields CATRRQGGDEK. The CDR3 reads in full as CATRRQGGDEKLFF.

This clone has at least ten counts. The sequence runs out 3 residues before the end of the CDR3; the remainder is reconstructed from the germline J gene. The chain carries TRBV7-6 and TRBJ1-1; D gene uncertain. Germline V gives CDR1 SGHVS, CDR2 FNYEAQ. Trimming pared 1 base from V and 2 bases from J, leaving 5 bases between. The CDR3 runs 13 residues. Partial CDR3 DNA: TGTGCCAGCAGCTTAGGGCACAACACTGAA. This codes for CASSLGHNTE. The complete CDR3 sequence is CASSLGHNTEAFF.

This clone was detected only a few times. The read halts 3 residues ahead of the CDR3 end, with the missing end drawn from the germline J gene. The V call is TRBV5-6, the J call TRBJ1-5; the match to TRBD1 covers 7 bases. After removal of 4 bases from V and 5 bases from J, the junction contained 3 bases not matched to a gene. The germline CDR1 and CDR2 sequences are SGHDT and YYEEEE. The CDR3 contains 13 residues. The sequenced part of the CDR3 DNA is TGTGCCAGCAGCCCCAGGGGGGATCAGCCC. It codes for CASSPRGDQP. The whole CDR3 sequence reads CASSPRGDQPQHF. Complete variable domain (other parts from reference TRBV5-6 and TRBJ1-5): DAGVTQSPTHLIKTRGQQVTLRCSPKSGHDTVSWYQQALGQGPQFIFQYYEEEERQRGNFPDRFSGHQFPNYSSELNVNALLLGDSALYLCASSPRGDQPQHFGDGTRLSIL.

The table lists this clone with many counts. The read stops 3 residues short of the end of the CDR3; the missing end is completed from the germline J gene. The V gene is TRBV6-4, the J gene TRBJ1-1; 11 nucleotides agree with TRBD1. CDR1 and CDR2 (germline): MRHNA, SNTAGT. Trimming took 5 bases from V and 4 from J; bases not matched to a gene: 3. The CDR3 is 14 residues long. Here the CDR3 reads CASSSGTGGTEAFF. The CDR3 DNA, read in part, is TGTGCCAGCAGTTCCGGGACAGGGGGCACTGAA.

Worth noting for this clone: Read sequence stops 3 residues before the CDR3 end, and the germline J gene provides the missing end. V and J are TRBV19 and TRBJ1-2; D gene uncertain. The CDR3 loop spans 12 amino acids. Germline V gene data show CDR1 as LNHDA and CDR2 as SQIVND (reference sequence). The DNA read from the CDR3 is TGTGCCAGTAGTATCGACTACAATGAC. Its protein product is CASSIDYND. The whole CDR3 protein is CASSIDYNDYTF.

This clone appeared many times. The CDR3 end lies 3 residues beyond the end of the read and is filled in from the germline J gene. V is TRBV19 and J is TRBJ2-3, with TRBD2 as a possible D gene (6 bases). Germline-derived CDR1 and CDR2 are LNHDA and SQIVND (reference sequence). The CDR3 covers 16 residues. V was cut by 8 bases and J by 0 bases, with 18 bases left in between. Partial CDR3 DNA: TGTGCCAGTGCTCCGGGCGGGATGCTTAGCACAGATACG. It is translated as CASAPGGMLSTDT. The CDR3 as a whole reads CASAPGGMLSTDTQYF. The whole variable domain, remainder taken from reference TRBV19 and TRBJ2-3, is DGGITQSPKYLFRKEGQNVTLSCEQNLNHDAMYWYRQDPGQGLRLIYYSQIVNDFQKGDIAEGYSVSREKKESFPLTVTSAQKNPTAFYLCASAPGGMLSTDTQYFGPGTRLTVL.

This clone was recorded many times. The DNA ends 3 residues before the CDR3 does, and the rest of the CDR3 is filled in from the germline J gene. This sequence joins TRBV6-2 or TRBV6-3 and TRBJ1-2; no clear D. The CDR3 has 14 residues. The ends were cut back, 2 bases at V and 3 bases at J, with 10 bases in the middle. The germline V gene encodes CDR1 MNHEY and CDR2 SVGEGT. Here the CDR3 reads CASSYLPSYYGYTF. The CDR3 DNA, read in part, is TGTGCCAGCAGTTACCTCCCGAGCTACTATGGC.

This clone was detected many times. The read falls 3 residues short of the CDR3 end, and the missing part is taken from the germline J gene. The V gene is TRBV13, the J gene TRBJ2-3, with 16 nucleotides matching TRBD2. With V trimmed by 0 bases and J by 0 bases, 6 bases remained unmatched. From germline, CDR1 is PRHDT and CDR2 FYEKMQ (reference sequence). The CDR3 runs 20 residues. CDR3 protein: CASSLGGTSGRVWSTDTQYF. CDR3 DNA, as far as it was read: TGTGCCAGCAGCTTAGGGGGGACTAGCGGGAGGGTCTGGAGCACAGATACG. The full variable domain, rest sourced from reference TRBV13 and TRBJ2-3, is AAGVIQSPRHLIKEKRETATLKCYPIPRHDTVYWYQQGPGQDPQFLISFYEKMQSDKGSIPDRFSAQQFSDYHSELNMSSLELGDSALYFCASSLGGTSGRVWSTDTQYFGPGTRLTVL.

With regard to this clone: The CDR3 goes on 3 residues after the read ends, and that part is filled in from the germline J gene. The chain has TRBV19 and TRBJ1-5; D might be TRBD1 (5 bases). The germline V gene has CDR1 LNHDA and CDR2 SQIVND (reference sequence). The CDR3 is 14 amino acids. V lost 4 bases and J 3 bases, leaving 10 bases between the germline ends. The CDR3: CASSTQGLNQPQHF. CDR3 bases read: TGTGCCAGTAGTACTCAGGGCCTCAATCAGCCC.

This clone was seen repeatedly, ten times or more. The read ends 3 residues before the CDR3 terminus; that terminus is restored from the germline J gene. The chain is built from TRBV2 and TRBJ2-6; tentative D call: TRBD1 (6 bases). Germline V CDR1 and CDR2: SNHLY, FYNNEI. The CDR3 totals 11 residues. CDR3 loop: CASSVQGVLTF. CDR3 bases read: TGTGCCAGCAGTGTCCAGGGGGTC.

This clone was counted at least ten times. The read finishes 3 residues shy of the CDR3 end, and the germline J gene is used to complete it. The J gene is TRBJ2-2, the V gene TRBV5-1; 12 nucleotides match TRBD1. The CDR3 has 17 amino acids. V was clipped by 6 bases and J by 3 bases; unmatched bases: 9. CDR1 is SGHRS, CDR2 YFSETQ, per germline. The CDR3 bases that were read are TGCGCCAGCAATTCGGGACAGGGGGCGTATTACACCGGGGAG. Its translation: CASNSGQGAYYTGE. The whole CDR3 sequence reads CASNSGQGAYYTGELFF.

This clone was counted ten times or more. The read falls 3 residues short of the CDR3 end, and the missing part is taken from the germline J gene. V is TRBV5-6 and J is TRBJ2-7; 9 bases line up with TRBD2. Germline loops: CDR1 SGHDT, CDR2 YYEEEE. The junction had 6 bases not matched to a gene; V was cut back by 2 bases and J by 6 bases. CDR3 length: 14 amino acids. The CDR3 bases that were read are TGTGCCAGCAGCTTCTCTAGCGGGACCGGCGAG. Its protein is CASSFSSGTGE. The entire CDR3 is CASSFSSGTGEQYF.

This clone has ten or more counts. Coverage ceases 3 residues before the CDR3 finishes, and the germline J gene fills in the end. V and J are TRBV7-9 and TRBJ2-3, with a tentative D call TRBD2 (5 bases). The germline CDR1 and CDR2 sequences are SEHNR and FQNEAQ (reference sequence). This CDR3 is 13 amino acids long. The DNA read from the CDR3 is TGTGCAGCGGCTACGTTTAGCACAGATACG. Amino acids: CAAATFSTDT. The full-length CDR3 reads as CAAATFSTDTQYF.

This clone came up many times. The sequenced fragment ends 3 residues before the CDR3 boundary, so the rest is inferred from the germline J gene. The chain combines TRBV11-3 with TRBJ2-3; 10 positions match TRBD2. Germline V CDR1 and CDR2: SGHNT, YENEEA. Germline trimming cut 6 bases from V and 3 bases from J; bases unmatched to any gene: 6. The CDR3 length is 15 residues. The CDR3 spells CASRPGLAVTDTQYF. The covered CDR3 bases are TGTGCCAGCAGACCCGGACTAGCGGTAACAGATACG.

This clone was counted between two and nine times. This chain's CDR3 is CASSIRAGENTGELFF. The CDR3 DNA, read in part, is TGTGCCAGTAGTATAAGGGCGGGGGAGAACACCGGGGAG. The chain uses TRBV19 and TRBJ2-2; 7 positions match TRBD2. The observed sequence ends 3 residues before the CDR3 terminus, with the missing tail filled in from the germline J gene. CDR3 length: 16 residues. The germline gives CDR1 LNHDA, CDR2 SQIVND (reference sequence). Trimming removed 2 bases from V and 1 base from J; junction bases left unmatched: 4.

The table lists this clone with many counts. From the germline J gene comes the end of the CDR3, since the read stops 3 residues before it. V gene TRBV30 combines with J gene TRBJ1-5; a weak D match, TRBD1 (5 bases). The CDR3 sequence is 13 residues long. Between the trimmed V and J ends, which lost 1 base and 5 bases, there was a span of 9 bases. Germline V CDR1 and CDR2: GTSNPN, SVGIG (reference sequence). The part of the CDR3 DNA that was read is TGTGCCTGGAGTGCAAGGGACTATCAGCCC. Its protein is CAWSARDYQP. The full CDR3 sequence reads CAWSARDYQPQHF.

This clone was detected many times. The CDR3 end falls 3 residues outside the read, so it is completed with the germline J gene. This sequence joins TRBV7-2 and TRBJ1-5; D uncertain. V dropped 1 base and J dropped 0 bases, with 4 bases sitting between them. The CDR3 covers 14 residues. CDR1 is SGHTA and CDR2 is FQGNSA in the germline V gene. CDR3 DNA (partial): TGTGCCAGCAGCTTAGGTAATAGCAATCAGCCC. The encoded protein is CASSLGNSNQP. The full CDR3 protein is CASSLGNSNQPQHF.

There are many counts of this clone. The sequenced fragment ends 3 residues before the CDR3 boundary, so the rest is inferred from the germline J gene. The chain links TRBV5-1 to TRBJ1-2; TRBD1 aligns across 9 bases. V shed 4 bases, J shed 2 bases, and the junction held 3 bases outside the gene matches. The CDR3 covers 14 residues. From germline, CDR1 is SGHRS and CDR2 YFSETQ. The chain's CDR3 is CASSPTGGNYGYTF. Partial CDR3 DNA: TGCGCCAGCAGCCCCACAGGGGGCAACTATGGC. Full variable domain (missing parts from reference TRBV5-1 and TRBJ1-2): KAGVTQTPRYLIKTRGQQVTLSCSPISGHRSVSWYQQTPGQGLQFLFEYFSETQRNKGNFPGRFSGRQFSNSRSEMNVSTLELGDSALYLCASSPTGGNYGYTFGSGTRLTVV.

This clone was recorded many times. The CDR3 region is CASSPPNRGDYEQYF. Incomplete CDR3 DNA: TGTGCCAGCAGCCCCCCCAACAGGGGAGACTACGAG. The rearrangement uses TRBV6-2 or TRBV6-3 and TRBJ2-7, with 7 positions matching TRBD1. The observed sequence ends 3 residues before the CDR3 terminus, with the missing tail filled in from the germline J gene. This CDR3 region has 15 residues. Unmatched junction bases numbered 11, after V lost 6 bases and J lost 3 bases. In germline, CDR1 is MNHEY, CDR2 SVGEGT.

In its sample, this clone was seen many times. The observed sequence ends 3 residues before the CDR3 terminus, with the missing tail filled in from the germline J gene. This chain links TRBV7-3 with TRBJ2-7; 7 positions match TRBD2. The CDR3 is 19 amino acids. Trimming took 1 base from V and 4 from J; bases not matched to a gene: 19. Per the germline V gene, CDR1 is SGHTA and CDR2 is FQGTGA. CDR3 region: CASSLNRGSGSFRAYEQYF. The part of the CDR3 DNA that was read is TGTGCCAGCAGCTTAAATAGGGGTAGCGGGTCTTTTAGAGCGTACGAG.

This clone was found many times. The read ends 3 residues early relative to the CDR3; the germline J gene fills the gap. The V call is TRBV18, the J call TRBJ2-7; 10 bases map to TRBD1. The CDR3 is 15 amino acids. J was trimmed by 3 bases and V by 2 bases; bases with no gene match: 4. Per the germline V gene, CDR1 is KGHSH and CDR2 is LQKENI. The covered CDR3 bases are TGTGCCAGCTCACCAGGGACAGGGGCGCTCTACGAG. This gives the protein CASSPGTGALYE. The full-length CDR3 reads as CASSPGTGALYEQYF.

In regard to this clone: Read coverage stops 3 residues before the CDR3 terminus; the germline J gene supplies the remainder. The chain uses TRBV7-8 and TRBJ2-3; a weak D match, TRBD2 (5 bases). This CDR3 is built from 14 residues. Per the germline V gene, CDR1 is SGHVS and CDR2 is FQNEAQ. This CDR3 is CASSLARGQETQYF. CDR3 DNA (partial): TGTGCCAGCAGCTTAGCTCGAGGGCAGGAGACG.

The sequenced CDR3 bases are TGTGCCAGCAGCTACGCAGGGGCCACAGATCCC. It encodes CASSYAGATDP. The full CDR3 sequence reads CASSYAGATDPQHF. This chain connects TRBV7-9 to TRBJ1-5; D is possibly TRBD1 (6 bases). Read sequence stops 3 residues before the CDR3 end, and the germline J gene provides the missing end. The germline gives CDR1 SEHNR, CDR2 FQNEAQ (reference sequence). The CDR3 spans 14 residues.

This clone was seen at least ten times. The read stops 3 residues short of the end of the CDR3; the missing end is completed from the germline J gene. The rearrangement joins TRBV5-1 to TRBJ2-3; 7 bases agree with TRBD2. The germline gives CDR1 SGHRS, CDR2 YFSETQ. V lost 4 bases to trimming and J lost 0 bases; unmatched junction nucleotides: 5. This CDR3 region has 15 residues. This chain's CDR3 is CASSQRDLSTDTQYF. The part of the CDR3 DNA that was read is TGCGCCAGCAGCCAGCGGGACCTAAGCACAGATACG.

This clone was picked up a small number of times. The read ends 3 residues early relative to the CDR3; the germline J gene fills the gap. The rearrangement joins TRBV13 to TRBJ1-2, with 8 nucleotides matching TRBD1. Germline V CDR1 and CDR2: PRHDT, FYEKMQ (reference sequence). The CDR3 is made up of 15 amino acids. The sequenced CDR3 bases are TGTGCCAGCAGCTTCTACGGGACAGGTCAGGGAGGC. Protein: CASSFYGTGQGG. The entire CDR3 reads CASSFYGTGQGGYTF.

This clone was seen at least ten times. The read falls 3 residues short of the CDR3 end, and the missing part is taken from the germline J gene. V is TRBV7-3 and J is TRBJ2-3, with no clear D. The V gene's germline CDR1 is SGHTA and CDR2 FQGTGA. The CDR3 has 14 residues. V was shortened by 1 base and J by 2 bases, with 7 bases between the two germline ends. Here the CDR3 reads CASSLNGLTDTQYF. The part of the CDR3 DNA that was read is TGTGCCAGCAGCTTAAATGGGCTCACAGATACG. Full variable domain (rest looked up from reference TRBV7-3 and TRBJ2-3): GAGVSQTPSNKVTEKGKYVELRCDPISGHTALYWYRQSLGQGPEFLIYFQGTGAADDSGLPNDRFFAVRPEGSVSTLKIQRTERGDSAVYLCASSLNGLTDTQYFGPGTRLTVL.

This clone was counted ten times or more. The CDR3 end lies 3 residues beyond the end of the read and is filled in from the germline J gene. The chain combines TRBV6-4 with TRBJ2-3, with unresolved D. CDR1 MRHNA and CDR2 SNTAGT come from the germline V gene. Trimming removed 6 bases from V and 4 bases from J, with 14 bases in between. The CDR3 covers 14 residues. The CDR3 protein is CASSATGEADTQYF. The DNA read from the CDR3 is TGTGCCAGCAGCGCCACGGGTGAGGCAGATACG.

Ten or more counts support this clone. Partial CDR3 DNA: TGTGCCAGTAGGGGCGGCACAGATACG. Its protein is CASRGGTDT. The CDR3 in its entirety is CASRGGTDTQYF. V is TRBV19 and J is TRBJ2-3; D not resolved. The CDR3 goes on 3 residues after the read ends, and that part is filled in from the germline J gene. The CDR3 spans 12 residues. Germline V gene data show CDR1 as LNHDA and CDR2 as SQIVND (reference sequence). Trimming cost V 6 bases and J 1 base, with 5 bases left between them.

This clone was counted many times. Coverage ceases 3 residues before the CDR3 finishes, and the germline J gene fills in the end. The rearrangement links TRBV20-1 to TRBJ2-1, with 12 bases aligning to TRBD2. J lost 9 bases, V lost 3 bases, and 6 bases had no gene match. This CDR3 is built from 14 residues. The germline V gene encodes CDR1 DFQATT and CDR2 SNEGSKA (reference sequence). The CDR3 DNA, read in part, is TGCAGTGCTAGCCGACTAGCGGGAGTGTCTGAG. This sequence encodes CSASRLAGVSE. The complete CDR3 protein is CSASRLAGVSEQFF.

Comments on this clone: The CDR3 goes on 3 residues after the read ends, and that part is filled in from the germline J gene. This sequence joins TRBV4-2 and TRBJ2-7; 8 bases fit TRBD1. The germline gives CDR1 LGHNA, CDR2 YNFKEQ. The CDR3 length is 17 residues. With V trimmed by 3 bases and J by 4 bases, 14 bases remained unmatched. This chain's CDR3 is CASSQILQGAGQYEQYF. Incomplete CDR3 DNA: TGTGCCAGCAGCCAGATACTCCAGGGGGCGGGCCAGTACGAG.

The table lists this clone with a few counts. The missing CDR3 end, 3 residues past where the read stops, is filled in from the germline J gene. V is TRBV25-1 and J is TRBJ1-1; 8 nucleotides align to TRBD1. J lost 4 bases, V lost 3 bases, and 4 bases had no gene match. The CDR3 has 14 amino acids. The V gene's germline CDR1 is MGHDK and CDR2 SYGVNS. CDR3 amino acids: CASSDDRGGTEAFF. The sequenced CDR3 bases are TGTGCCAGCAGTGATGACAGGGGTGGCACTGAA.